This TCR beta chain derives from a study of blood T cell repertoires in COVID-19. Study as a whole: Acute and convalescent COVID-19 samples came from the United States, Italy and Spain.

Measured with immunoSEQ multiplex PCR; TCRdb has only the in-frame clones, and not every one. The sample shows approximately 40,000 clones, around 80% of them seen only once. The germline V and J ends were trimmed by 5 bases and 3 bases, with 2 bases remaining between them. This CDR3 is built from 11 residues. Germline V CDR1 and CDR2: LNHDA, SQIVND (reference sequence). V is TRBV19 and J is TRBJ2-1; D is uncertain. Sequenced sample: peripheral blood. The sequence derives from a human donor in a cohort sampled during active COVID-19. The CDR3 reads CASSLYNEQFF. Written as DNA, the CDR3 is TGTGCCAGTAGTCTCTACAATGAGCAGTTCTTC. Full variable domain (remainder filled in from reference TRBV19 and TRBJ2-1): DGGITQSPKYLFRKEGQNVTLSCEQNLNHDAMYWYRQDPGQGLRLIYYSQIVNDFQKGDIAEGYSVSREKKESFPLTVTSAQKNPTAFYLCASSLYNEQFFGPGTRLTVL.